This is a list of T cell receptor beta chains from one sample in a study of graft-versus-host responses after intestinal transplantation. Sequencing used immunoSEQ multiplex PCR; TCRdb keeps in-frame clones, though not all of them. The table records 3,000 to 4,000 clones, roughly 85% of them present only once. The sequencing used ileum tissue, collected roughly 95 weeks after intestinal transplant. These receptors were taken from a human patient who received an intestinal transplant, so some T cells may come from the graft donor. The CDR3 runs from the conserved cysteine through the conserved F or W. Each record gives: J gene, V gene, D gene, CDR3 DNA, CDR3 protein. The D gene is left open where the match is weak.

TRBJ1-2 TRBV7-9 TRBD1 TGTGCCAGCCGGAGGAATACAGGGGATAGTAGGGGCTACACCTTC CASRRNTGDSRGYTF